The 27 T cell receptor beta chains presented below share a single source sample, sequenced in a study of shared clonotypes between healthy human individuals (TCRdb year 2020). The library was obtained by the immunoSEQ multiplex PCR assay. This immuneACCESS table, as held by TCRdb, lists in-frame sequences with V and J called but not all clones. Of the missing ones, under half trace to an unresolved V gene in checked studies; the others have no known cause. Here the sample has approximately 400,000 clones; 96% occur a single time. The ten largest clonotypes hold approximately 0.32% of the sample. Sequenced sample: memory CD8+ T cells sorted from blood. The sample's cell subset or site label, decoded: CD45RO+ cells pooled with CCR7-negative TemRA cells. The receptor source for this set is a young man in good health.

J is TRBJ2-1 and V is TRBV30, with 7 bases identical to TRBD1. Trimming removed 1 base from V and 3 bases from J; junction bases left unmatched: 3. CDR1 is GTSNPN, CDR2 SVGIG, per germline (reference sequence). The CDR3 has 14 residues. In DNA, the CDR3 is TGTGCCTGGAGTGAGGACAGGTTCTACAATGAGCAGTTCTTC. This gives the protein CAWSEDRFYNEQFF.

This clone turned up a few times. V gene TRBV21-1 combines with J gene TRBJ1-2; the table's TRBD1 call for D was not verified on the DNA. TRBV21-1 is deemed a pseudogene. The CDR3 runs to 18 residues. CDR3: CASSKAAPVDRSNYGYTF. The DNA of the CDR3 is TGTGCCAGCAGCAAAGCGGCGCCTGTCGACAGATCTAACTATGGCTACACCTTC.

Worth noting for this clone: The sample contains more than one DNA sequence encoding this CDR3. The chain recombines TRBV27 with TRBJ1-1; no firm D call. The germline CDR1 and CDR2 sequences are MNHEY and SMNVEV (reference sequence). Between the trimmed V and J ends, which lost 2 bases and 1 base, there was a span of 5 bases. The CDR3 contains 13 residues. The chain's CDR3 is CASSLRQNTEAFF. Written as DNA, the CDR3 is TGTGCCAGCAGTTTACGACAGAACACTGAAGCTTTCTTT.

V gene TRBV18 combines with J gene TRBJ2-1, with D unclear. Looked up from germline, CDR1 is KGHSH and CDR2 is LQKENI. Trimming stripped 0 bases from V and 2 bases from J, with 11 bases between. The CDR3 has 16 amino acids. The CDR3 DNA is TGTGCCAGCTCACCACCGGTAGGCCGGGCCTACAATGAGCAGTTCTTC. Protein sequence: CASSPPVGRAYNEQFF.

This chain uses TRBV4-2 with TRBJ2-1; D is perhaps TRBD2 (6 bases). Trimming left V 1 base short and J 5 bases short, with 6 bases between. Germline V gene data show CDR1 as LGHNA and CDR2 as YNFKEQ. This CDR3 has 13 residues. The CDR3 nucleotides read TGTGCCAGCAGCCAAGGGAGGGACAATGAGCAGTTCTTC. This codes for CASSQGRDNEQFF.

This chain connects TRBV2 to TRBJ2-5; 10 bases fit TRBD1. Losses at the gene ends were 11 bases for V and 5 bases for J; bases not matched to a gene: 8. The length of the CDR3 is 13 residues. The germline gives CDR1 SNHLY, CDR2 FYNNEI. The CDR3 DNA is TGTGCCGTAACTCCGGGACAGGGGGAGACCCAGTACTTC. Its protein product is CAVTPGQGETQYF.

V and J are TRBV28 and TRBJ2-5; TRBD2 might be the D (5 bases). V was pared by 5 bases and J by 1 base, with 8 bases between. Per germline, CDR1 MDHEN and CDR2 SYDVKM. The CDR3 is 13 amino acids. The CDR3 DNA follows: TGTGCCAGCAGTGACTACCCCCAAGAGACCCAGTACTTC. This translates into CASSDYPQETQYF.

This chain uses TRBV28 with TRBJ2-7; D not certain. CDR3 size: 14 residues. Trimming took off 5 bases at V and 4 bases at J, with 15 bases between the two ends. Germline V gene data show CDR1 as MDHEN and CDR2 as SYDVKM. CDR3 residues: CASSPDLQPYEQYF. As DNA, the CDR3 is TGTGCCAGCAGTCCGGACCTCCAACCTTACGAGCAGTACTTC. Full variable domain (remainder filled in from reference TRBV28 and TRBJ2-7): DVKVTQSSRYLVKRTGEKVFLECVQDMDHENMFWYRQDPGLGLRLIYFSYDVKMKEKGDIPEGYSVSREKKERFSLILESASTNQTSMYLCASSPDLQPYEQYFGPGTRLTVT.

To note about this clone: Other DNA sequences from this sample encode an identical CDR3 as well. V gene TRBV19 combines with J gene TRBJ2-3, with D hard to call. Germline V CDR1 and CDR2: LNHDA, SQIVND (reference sequence). The CDR3 covers 11 residues. V was pared by 4 bases and J by 4 bases, with 3 bases between. The DNA for the CDR3 is TGTGCCAGTAGTAGAGCAGATACGCAGTATTTT. This codes for CASSRADTQYF.

This rearrangement joins TRBV28 to TRBJ1-2, with D possibly TRBD1 on 5 matching bases. This CDR3 region has 14 residues. Germline CDR1 is MDHEN and CDR2 is SYDVKM. Trimming pared 3 bases from V and 4 bases from J, leaving 12 bases between. The CDR3 DNA reads TGTGCCAGCAGTTTGGGGGATCAATCCTATGGCTACACCTTC. It yields the protein CASSLGDQSYGYTF.

The chain uses TRBV10-3 and TRBJ1-2, with 8 bases that match TRBD1. Germline-derived CDR1 and CDR2 are ENHRY and SYGVKD. The CDR3 loop spans 13 amino acids. V trimming: 9 bases; J trimming: 2 bases; junction bases outside the gene matches: 5. The CDR3 region has the DNA TGTGCCATTAGGACAGGGTCCAACTATGGCTACACCTTC. Protein sequence: CAIRTGSNYGYTF.

CDR3 sequence: CASSLTATPYEQYF. Here the CDR3 DNA reads TGTGCCAGCAGTCTGACAGCAACGCCCTACGAGCAGTACTTC. The chain carries TRBV6-5 and TRBJ2-7, with D perhaps matching TRBD1 (5 bases). The CDR3 runs to 14 residues. The germline V gene has CDR1 MNHEY and CDR2 SVGAGI. V dropped 5 bases and J dropped 2 bases, with 13 bases sitting between them.

As regards this clone: Other DNA sequences within the sample encode an identical CDR3. This chain uses TRBV20-1 with TRBJ2-7; D unclear. The CDR3 contains 10 residues. V gave up 2 bases and J gave up 4 bases, with 3 bases separating them. Germline CDR1 and CDR2: DFQATT and SNEGSKA (reference sequence). As DNA, the CDR3 is TGCAGTGCTAGACAATACGAGCAGTACTTC. This encodes CSARQYEQYF.

The J gene is TRBJ2-2, the V gene TRBV5-6; weak D call: TRBD2 (6 bases). Trimming took 0 bases from V and 5 from J, leaving 14 bases between them. From germline, CDR1 is SGHDT and CDR2 YYEEEE. The CDR3 loop spans 16 amino acids. CDR3 protein: CASSLGDGGFTGELFF. The CDR3 DNA reads as TGTGCCAGCAGCTTGGGAGACGGGGGATTTACCGGGGAGCTGTTTTTT.

With regard to this clone: Other DNA sequences of this sample code for an identical CDR3. The V and J genes are TRBV5-4 and TRBJ2-3, with 9 bases fitting TRBD2. The CDR3 extends over 17 amino acids. V dropped 0 bases and J dropped 4; count of bases not matched to a gene: 9. Germline V gene data show CDR1 as SGHNT and CDR2 as YYREEE (reference sequence). CDR3 in DNA: TGTGCCAGCAGCTTGGGGGGTGGCGGGAGGGGTCCAGATACGCAGTATTTT. Translation gives CASSLGGGGRGPDTQYF.

The chain links TRBV5-4 to TRBJ2-3; 10 bases align to TRBD2. This CDR3 is built from 19 residues. Germline trimming cut 5 bases from V and 0 bases from J; bases unmatched to any gene: 15. Germline CDR1 reads SGHNT; CDR2 reads YYREEE (reference sequence). CDR3 loop: CASSPIGRTSGTSTDTQYF. The DNA of the CDR3 is TGTGCCAGCAGTCCCATCGGACGGACTAGCGGAACTAGCACAGATACGCAGTATTTT.

This chain connects TRBV7-9 to TRBJ1-2, with D possibly being TRBD1 (5 bases). V lost 2 bases to trimming and J lost 8 bases, with 12 bases between them. The CDR3 spans 13 residues. In germline, CDR1 is SEHNR, CDR2 FQNEAQ (reference sequence). The DNA for the CDR3 is TGTGCCAGCAGCTTACAGGGACCAGAAGGCTACACCTTC. This encodes CASSLQGPEGYTF. The whole variable domain, remainder taken from reference TRBV7-9 and TRBJ1-2, is DTGVSQNPRHKITKRGQNVTFRCDPISEHNRLYWYRQTLGQGPEFLTYFQNEAQLEKSRLLSDRFSAERPKGSFSTLEIQRTEQGDSAMYLCASSLQGPEGYTFGSGTRLTVV.

V and J are TRBV7-9 and TRBJ2-6, with D unresolved. Germline-derived CDR1 and CDR2 are SEHNR and FQNEAQ (reference sequence). V dropped 1 base and J dropped 0 bases, with 7 bases sitting between them. The CDR3 totals 16 residues. The CDR3 loop reads CASSLVSPSGANVLTF. The CDR3 bases are TGTGCCAGCAGCTTAGTCTCGCCCTCTGGGGCCAACGTCCTGACTTTC.

The chain links TRBV10-3 to TRBJ2-7, with 9 bases that match TRBD1. J was trimmed by 3 bases and V by 8 bases; bases with no gene match: 5. The CDR3 covers 13 residues. Germline assignment: CDR1 ENHRY and CDR2 SYGVKD. The chain's CDR3 is CAIGETGGYEQYF. The CDR3 DNA reads as TGTGCCATCGGAGAGACAGGGGGCTACGAGCAGTACTTC.

This chain uses TRBV5-1 with TRBJ2-2, with unresolved D. This CDR3 contains 14 residues. Germline loops: CDR1 SGHRS, CDR2 YFSETQ. V lost 1 base and J lost 3, with 7 bases in between. For the CDR3, the DNA is TGCGCCAGCAGCTTGTGGCTCGACACCGGGGAGCTGTTTTTT. It yields the protein CASSLWLDTGELFF. The full variable domain, with the rest looked up from reference TRBV5-1 and TRBJ2-2, is KAGVTQTPRYLIKTRGQQVTLSCSPISGHRSVSWYQQTPGQGLQFLFEYFSETQRNKGNFPGRFSGRQFSNSRSEMNVSTLELGDSALYLCASSLWLDTGELFFGEGSRLTVL.

The chain recombines TRBV6-5 with TRBJ1-5; 8 positions agree with TRBD1. Per the germline V gene, CDR1 is MNHEY and CDR2 is SVGAGI. The CDR3 has 13 amino acids. J was trimmed by 7 bases and V by 5 bases; bases with no gene match: 4. This CDR3 is CASSLDRAQPQHF. For the CDR3, the DNA is TGTGCCAGCAGTCTGGACAGGGCGCAGCCCCAGCATTTT.

Turning to this clone: This specimen includes other DNA sequences encoding the same CDR3. J is TRBJ1-1 and V is TRBV28, with TRBD1 identical over 7 bases. Germline lookup yields CDR1 MDHEN and CDR2 SYDVKM. With V trimmed by 4 bases and J by 0 bases, 2 bases remained unmatched. This CDR3 has 14 amino acids. The CDR3 region has the DNA TGTGCCAGCAGTTCCGGGACAGTGAACACTGAAGCTTTCTTT. This gives the protein CASSSGTVNTEAFF.

The chain joins TRBV10-1 to TRBJ2-3, with 8 bases fitting TRBD1. J lost 7 bases, V lost 4 bases, and 13 bases had no gene match. Germline V gene data show CDR1 as WNHNN and CDR2 as SYGVQD (reference sequence). The CDR3 contains 16 residues. CDR3 loop: CASSGGQGIPPNTQYF. CDR3 in DNA: TGCGCCAGCAGTGGAGGACAGGGTATCCCCCCAAATACGCAGTATTTT.

The chain links TRBV5-8 to TRBJ2-1, with D uncertain. This CDR3 comprises 12 residues. Trimming left V 0 bases short and J 4 bases short, with 2 bases between. Germline lookup yields CDR1 SGHTS and CDR2 YDEGEE. The CDR3 DNA reads TGTGCCAGCAGCTTGGATTACAATGAGCAGTTCTTC. Translating gives CASSLDYNEQFF.

The genes are TRBV30 and TRBJ2-3, with 11 positions matching TRBD2. The V segment lost 0 bases and the J segment 4 bases; nucleotides outside the gene matches: 6. The CDR3 runs 16 residues. The germline gives CDR1 GTSNPN, CDR2 SVGIG (reference sequence). Here the CDR3 reads CAWSVLTSGIPDTQYF. In nucleotides, the CDR3 is TGTGCCTGGAGTGTTTTGACTAGCGGGATCCCAGATACGCAGTATTTT. The whole variable domain, filled in from reference TRBV30 and TRBJ2-3, reads SQTIHQWPATLVQPVGSPLSLECTVEGTSNPNLYWYRQAAGRGLQLLFYSVGIGQISSEVPQNLSASRPQDRQFILSSKKLLLSDSGFYLCAWSVLTSGIPDTQYFGPGTRLTVL.

This clone was counted between two and nine times. The same CDR3 also results from other DNA sequences found in this sample. The chain recombines TRBV27 with TRBJ2-1; D uncertain. Trimming shortened V by 1 base and J by 5 bases, and 0 bases separated the two germline ends. Germline V gives CDR1 MNHEY, CDR2 SMNVEV (reference sequence). The CDR3 has 11 residues. CDR3 DNA: TGTGCCAGCAGTTTATACAATGAGCAGTTCTTC. This codes for CASSLYNEQFF.

This rearrangement joins TRBV11-1 to TRBJ2-6; D unresolved. The germline V gene has CDR1 SGHAT and CDR2 FQDESV (reference sequence). The length of the CDR3 is 16 residues. Trimming left V 4 bases short and J 0 bases short, with 10 bases between. The CDR3 region is CASSWAASSGANVLTF. The CDR3 coding sequence is TGTGCCAGCAGCTGGGCCGCTTCCTCTGGGGCCAACGTCCTGACTTTC.